The clone carrying this TCR beta chain was counted a few times. Antigen specificity is unknown. The record originates from a study of cytomegalovirus exposure and HLA in healthy donors. With 60 Vbeta and 13 Jbeta primers, the PCR was carried out. TCRdb's copy holds only in-frame clones and misses some; the assay was immunoSEQ multiplex PCR. The table lists around 100,000 clones, more than 75% of them singletons, with roughly 5.4% in the top ten. V lost 1 base and J lost 2, with 11 bases in between. The CDR3 extends over 15 amino acids. Germline V gives CDR1 MGHRA, CDR2 YSYEKL. Regarding the study as a whole: Donor immune exposure was known only as CMV serostatus. Among TCR beta chains, those listed as cytomegalovirus-associated numbered about 150.

The TCR was taken from a woman under 30 in good health and CMV-seropositive. Source material: PBMCs. This chain uses TRBV4-1 with TRBJ1-2; no reliable D call. In nucleotides, the CDR3 is TGCGCCAGCAGCCAAGTTGGTACAGACAACTATGGCTACACCTTC. Its translation: CASSQVGTDNYGYTF.